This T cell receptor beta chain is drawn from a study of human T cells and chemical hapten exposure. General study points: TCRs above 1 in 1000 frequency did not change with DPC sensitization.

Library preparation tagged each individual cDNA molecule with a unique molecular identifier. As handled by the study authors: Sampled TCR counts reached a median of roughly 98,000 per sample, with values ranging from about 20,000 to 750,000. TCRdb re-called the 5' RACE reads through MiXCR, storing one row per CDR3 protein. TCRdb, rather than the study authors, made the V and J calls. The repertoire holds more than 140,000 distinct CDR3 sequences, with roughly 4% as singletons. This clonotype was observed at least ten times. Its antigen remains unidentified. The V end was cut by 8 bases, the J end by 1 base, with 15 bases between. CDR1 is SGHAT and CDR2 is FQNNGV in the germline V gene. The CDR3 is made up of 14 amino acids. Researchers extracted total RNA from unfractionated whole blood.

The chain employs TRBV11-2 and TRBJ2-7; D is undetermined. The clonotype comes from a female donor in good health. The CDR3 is CASQSKPGSYEQYF. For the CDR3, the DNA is TGTGCCAGCCAATCTAAGCCCGGTTCCTACGAGCAGTACTTC.